The clone carrying this T cell receptor (beta chain) was observed once. Its antigen is unidentified. The CDR3 totals 13 residues. Germline V gene data show CDR1 as DFQATT and CDR2 as SNEGSKA (reference sequence). This entry comes from a study of response to subunit inactivated influenza vaccine. Study findings and constraints: After each seasonal influenza vaccination, few new T cells are recruited, the authors suggested.

TCRdb ran MiXCR on the RT-PCR reads and lists one entry per CDR3 protein. This sample has about 540,000 distinct CDR3 sequences; under 30% occur once, and the top ten carry approximately 2.9%. The same data also contributed to another study, on T cells expressing NK-cell markers. That paper notes: Template switching by 5'RACE with UMIs generated the TCR beta cDNA. In four donors, dominant clonotypes made up roughly 28.3-65% of CD3+CD56-NKG2C+ cells. The study did not resolve the HCMV specificity of expanded NKG2C+ T cell clones.

The material sequenced was CD4+ T cells sorted from PBMCs, taken approximately 13 days after vaccination. The receptor's source is a man aged 45 to 65 who received an inactivated influenza vaccine. This chain connects TRBV20-1 to TRBJ2-1; the D gene is possibly TRBD2 (5 bases). The CDR3 region is CRVQRSLNNEQFF. The CDR3 bases are TGCAGGGTTCAGCGGTCCTTGAACAATGAGCAGTTCTTC.